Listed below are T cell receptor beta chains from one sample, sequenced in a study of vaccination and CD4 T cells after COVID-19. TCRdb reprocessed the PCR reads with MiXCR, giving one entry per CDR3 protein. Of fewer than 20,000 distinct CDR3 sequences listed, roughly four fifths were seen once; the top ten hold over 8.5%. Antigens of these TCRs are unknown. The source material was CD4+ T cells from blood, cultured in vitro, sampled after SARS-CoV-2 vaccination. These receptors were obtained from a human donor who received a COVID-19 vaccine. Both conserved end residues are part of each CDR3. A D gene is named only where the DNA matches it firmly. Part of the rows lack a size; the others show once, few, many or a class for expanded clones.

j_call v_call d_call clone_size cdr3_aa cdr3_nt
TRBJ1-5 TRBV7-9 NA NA CASSLAGISNQPQHF TGTGCCAGCAGCTTGGCGGGGATTAGCAATCAGCCCCAGCATTTT
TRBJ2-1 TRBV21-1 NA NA CASSQPRASGTHYNEQFF TGTGCCAGCAGCCAGCCGAGGGCTAGCGGTACACATTACAATGAGCAGTTCTTC
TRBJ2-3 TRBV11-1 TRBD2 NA CASSLGAGGTDTQYF TGTGCCAGCAGCTTAGGAGCGGGGGGCACAGATACGCAGTATTTT
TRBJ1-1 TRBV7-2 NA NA CASSLTFDSWIRNTEAFF TGTGCCAGCAGCCTCACTTTCGATTCGTGGATAAGGAACACTGAAGCTTTCTTT
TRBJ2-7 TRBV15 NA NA CATSRRYPGAPKDEQYF TGTGCCACCAGCAGACGTTACCCAGGGGCCCCGAAGGACGAGCAGTACTTC
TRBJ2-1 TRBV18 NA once CASSPGSSYNEQFF TGTGCCAGCTCACCAGGGAGCTCCTACAATGAGCAGTTCTTC
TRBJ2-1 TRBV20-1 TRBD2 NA CSARGGGREQFF TGCAGTGCTAGAGGCGGGGGTCGTGAGCAGTTCTTC
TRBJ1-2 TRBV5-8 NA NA CASSLAGYYGYTF TGTGCCAGCAGCTTGGCGGGATACTATGGCTACACCTTC
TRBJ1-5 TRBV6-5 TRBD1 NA CASSYYRGLAQPQHF TGTGCCAGCAGTTACTACAGGGGGTTGGCTCAGCCCCAGCATTTT
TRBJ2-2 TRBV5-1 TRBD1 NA CASSLGTGKVGELFF TGCGCCAGCAGCTTAGGGACAGGGAAAGTCGGGGAGCTGTTTTTT
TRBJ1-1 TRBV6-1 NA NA CASRQRGPSRADTEAFF TGTGCCAGCAGGCAGCGAGGACCCTCGAGGGCGGACACTGAAGCTTTCTTT
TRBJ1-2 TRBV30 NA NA CASISGRRDYTF TGTGCCTCGATATCGGGCCGGCGAGACTACACCTTC
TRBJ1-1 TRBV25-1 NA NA CASSERAGVAEAFF TGTGCCAGCAGTGAACGGGCAGGGGTCGCTGAAGCTTTCTTT
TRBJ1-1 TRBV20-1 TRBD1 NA CSARDRGWARAFF TGCAGTGCTAGAGACAGGGGGTGGGCTCGAGCTTTCTTT
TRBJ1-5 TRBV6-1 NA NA CASSTRNQPQHF TGTGCCAGCAGCACCCGCAATCAGCCCCAGCATTTT
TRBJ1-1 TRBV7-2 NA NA CASSLALITMNTEAFF TGTGCCAGCAGCTTAGCATTAATAACCATGAACACTGAAGCTTTCTTT
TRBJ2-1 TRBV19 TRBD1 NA CASSKPLSGGDEQFF TGTGCCAGTAGTAAACCTCTCTCAGGGGGCGATGAGCAGTTCTTC
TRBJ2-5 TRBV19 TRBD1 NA CASGGTGGRETQYF TGTGCCAGTGGAGGGACAGGGGGCAGGGAGACCCAGTACTTC
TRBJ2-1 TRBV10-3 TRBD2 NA CAIKPWTSGGQNEQFF TGTGCCATCAAACCTTGGACTAGCGGGGGGCAAAATGAGCAGTTCTTC
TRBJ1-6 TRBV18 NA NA CASSPTGHNSPLHF TGTGCCAGCTCACCGACAGGCCATAATTCACCCCTCCACTTT
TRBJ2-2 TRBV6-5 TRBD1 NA CASSYTAPGQGHTGELFF TGTGCCAGCAGTTACACTGCCCCGGGACAGGGTCACACCGGGGAGCTGTTTTTT
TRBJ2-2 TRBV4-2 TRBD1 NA CASSRDRGGTGELFF TGTGCCAGCAGTCGGGACAGGGGCGGGACCGGGGAGCTGTTTTTT
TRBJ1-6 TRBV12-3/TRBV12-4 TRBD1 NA CASSLATQGSRNSPLHF TGTGCCAGCAGTTTAGCTACACAGGGGTCAAGAAATTCACCCCTCCACTTT
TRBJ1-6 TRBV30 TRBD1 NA CAWRDRVDSPLHF TGTGCCTGGAGAGACAGGGTGGATTCACCCCTCCACTTT
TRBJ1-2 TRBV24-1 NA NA CATSNEGPTNYGYTF TGTGCCACCAGTAATGAGGGCCCAACTAACTATGGCTACACCTTC
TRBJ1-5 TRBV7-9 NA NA CASSLSNQPQHF TGTGCCAGCAGCCTTAGCAATCAGCCCCAGCATTTT
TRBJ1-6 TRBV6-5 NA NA CASSYSQRGTYNSPLHF TGTGCCAGCAGTTACTCGCAGAGGGGTACCTATAATTCACCCCTCCACTTT
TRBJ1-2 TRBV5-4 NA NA CASSLGPVNYGYTF TGTGCCAGCAGCTTGGGGCCGGTTAACTATGGCTACACCTTC
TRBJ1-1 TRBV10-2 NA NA CASSGYRDTEAFF TGCGCCAGCAGTGGGTATAGGGACACTGAAGCTTTCTTT
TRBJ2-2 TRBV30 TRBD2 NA CAWSGGGGVLSNTGELFF TGTGCCTGGAGTGGCGGCGGGGGGGTACTTTCGAACACCGGGGAGCTGTTTTTT
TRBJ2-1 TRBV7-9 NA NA CASSRDFSYNEQFF TGTGCCAGCAGCCGGGACTTCTCCTACAATGAGCAGTTCTTC
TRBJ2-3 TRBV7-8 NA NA CASSLVSGGPDTQYF TGTGCCAGCAGCTTAGTATCAGGGGGGCCAGATACGCAGTATTTT
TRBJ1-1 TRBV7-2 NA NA CASSPMKNTEAFF TGTGCCAGCAGCCCCATGAAGAACACTGAAGCTTTCTTT
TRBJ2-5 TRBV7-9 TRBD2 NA CASSRSGGETQYF TGTGCCAGCAGCCGATCGGGGGGGGAGACCCAGTACTTC
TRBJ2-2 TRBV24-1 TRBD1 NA CATQRTGGLPGELFF TGTGCCACGCAACGGACAGGGGGCCTCCCCGGGGAGCTGTTTTTT
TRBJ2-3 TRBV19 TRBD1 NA CASSIGTGGRSDTQYF TGTGCCAGTAGTATAGGGACAGGGGGGCGTTCAGATACGCAGTATTTT
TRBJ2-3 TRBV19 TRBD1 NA CAISTSRDRGTDTQYF TGTGCCATCAGTACCAGCCGGGACAGGGGGACAGATACGCAGTATTTT
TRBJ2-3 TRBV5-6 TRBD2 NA CASSLWGGDTQYF TGTGCCAGCAGCTTGTGGGGGGGGGATACGCAGTATTTT
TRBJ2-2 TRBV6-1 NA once CASRKGRSTGELFF TGTGCCAGCAGGAAGGGGAGGTCTACCGGGGAGCTGTTTTTT
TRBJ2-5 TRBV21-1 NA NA CASSTRTSGGGETQYF TGTGCCAGCAGCACCCGGACTAGCGGGGGGGGAGAGACCCAGTACTTC
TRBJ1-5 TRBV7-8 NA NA CASSLNRRGLEPQHF TGTGCCAGCAGCTTAAACCGGCGAGGGCTCGAGCCCCAGCATTTT
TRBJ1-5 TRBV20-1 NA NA CSARGGNQPQHF TGCAGTGCTAGGGGGGGCAATCAGCCCCAGCATTTT
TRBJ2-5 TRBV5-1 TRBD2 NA CASSLDNGGGARTQYF TGCGCCAGCAGCTTGGACAACGGCGGGGGGGCACGGACCCAGTACTTC
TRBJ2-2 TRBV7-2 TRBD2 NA CASSHGLAGDTGELFF TGTGCCAGCAGCCATGGACTAGCGGGGGACACCGGGGAGCTGTTTTTT
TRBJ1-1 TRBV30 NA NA CAWRFRAEAFF TGTGCCTGGAGATTTAGGGCTGAAGCTTTCTTT
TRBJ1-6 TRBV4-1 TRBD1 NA CASSSMGTGSAPLHF TGCGCCAGCAGTTCAATGGGGACAGGTTCGGCACCCCTCCACTTT
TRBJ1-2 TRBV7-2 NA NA CASSLVSGRAVNYGYTF TGTGCCAGCAGCTTAGTTTCCGGCAGGGCCGTTAACTATGGCTACACCTTC
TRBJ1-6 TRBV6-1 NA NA CASRAGINSPLHF TGTGCCAGCAGGGCGGGGATCAATTCACCCCTCCACTTT